One and the same sample provided the 28 T cell receptor beta chains below, sequenced in a study of OX40 agonist ivuxolimab in advanced cancers. This table comes from immunoSEQ multiplex PCR, and its TCRdb copy is limited to in-frame clones, with some not included. The sample records some 35,000 clones, around 73% being singletons. This specimen was CD4+ or CD8+ T cells sorted from blood, taken in a trial of the OX40 agonist ivuxolimab. The receptors were gathered from an adult with an advanced solid tumor such as melanoma, head and neck, liver or kidney cancer.

J is TRBJ2-7 and V is TRBV7-2; 8 nucleotides agree with TRBD1. V lost 5 bases and J lost 4; bases outside the gene matches: 4. The CDR3 sequence is 13 residues long. CDR1 SGHTA and CDR2 FQGNSA come from the germline V gene. The CDR3 DNA reads as TGTGCCAGCAGCCCTGACAGGGGATACGAGCAGTACTTC. Translating gives CASSPDRGYEQYF.

V and J are TRBV4-2 and TRBJ2-3; weak D call: TRBD2 (5 bases). Germline V gene lookup returns CDR1 LGHNA and CDR2 YNFKEQ. The V gene lost 5 bases and the J gene lost 2 bases, with 20 bases spanning the gap. The CDR3 runs 17 residues. As DNA, the CDR3 is TGTGCCAGCAGCGAGAGATTCTCGGGAAGTGTCACAGATACGCAGTATTTT. Its translation is CASSERFSGSVTDTQYF.

The chain recombines TRBV19 with TRBJ2-3; no clear D. CDR1 and CDR2 (germline): LNHDA, SQIVND (reference sequence). This CDR3 is built from 13 residues. V lost 4 bases and J lost 2, with 7 bases in between. The CDR3 loop reads CASSTTHTDTQYF. In nucleotides, the CDR3 is TGTGCCAGTAGTACTACACACACAGATACGCAGTATTTT.

V is TRBV2 and J is TRBJ2-5; D gene ambiguous. Germline V gives CDR1 SNHLY, CDR2 FYNNEI. V was trimmed by 2 bases and J by 5 bases, leaving 9 bases between them. The CDR3 contains 13 residues. This CDR3 reads CASSENKWETQYF. The CDR3 bases are TGTGCCAGCAGTGAAAATAAGTGGGAGACCCAGTACTTC.

J is TRBJ1-3 and V is TRBV28, with TRBD1 as a possible D gene (5 bases). The germline CDR1 and CDR2 sequences are MDHEN and SYDVKM. CDR3 length: 15 amino acids. V was trimmed by 5 bases and J by 0 bases, leaving 11 bases between them. CDR3 nucleotides: TGTGCCAGCAGTCCCCTCAGGGACTCTGGAAACACCATATATTTT. Encoded protein: CASSPLRDSGNTIYF.

The chain joins TRBV2 to TRBJ2-1; 8 bases map to TRBD2. V was clipped by 3 bases and J by 3 bases; unmatched bases: 4. The CDR3 has 15 residues. The germline CDR1 and CDR2 sequences are SNHLY and FYNNEI. CDR3 sequence: CASSDGTRHYNEQFF. The DNA of the CDR3 is TGTGCCAGCAGTGATGGGACTAGGCACTACAATGAGCAGTTCTTC.

The chain combines TRBV6-5 with TRBJ1-5; D not resolved. This CDR3 has 14 amino acids. V gave up 6 bases and J gave up 6 bases, with 15 bases separating them. CDR1 is MNHEY, CDR2 SVGAGI, per germline. CDR3 in amino acids: CASRMSGYGQPQHF. The CDR3 DNA reads TGTGCCAGCAGGATGTCGGGGTACGGTCAGCCCCAGCATTTT.

The V gene is TRBV5-5, the J gene TRBJ1-6, with 11 bases identical to TRBD1. V lost 3 bases, J lost 9 bases, and 2 bases stayed unmatched. The CDR3 loop spans 14 amino acids. Germline-derived CDR1 and CDR2 are SGHKS and YYEKEE (reference sequence). The CDR3: CASSSDRGLSPLHF. In DNA, the CDR3 is TGTGCCAGCAGCTCGGACAGGGGGCTTTCACCCCTCCACTTT. Using reference TRBV5-5 and TRBJ1-6 for the parts outside the CDR3, the full variable domain is DAGVTQSPTHLIKTRGQQVTLRCSPISGHKSVSWYQQVLGQGPQFIFQYYEKEERGRGNFPDRFSARQFPNYSSELNVNALLLGDSALYLCASSSDRGLSPLHFGNGTRLTVT.

The chain recombines TRBV7-2 with TRBJ2-3, with unresolved D. Germline values: CDR1 SGHTA, CDR2 FQGNSA. This CDR3 contains 17 residues. V was trimmed by 3 bases and J by 0 bases, leaving 16 bases between them. In DNA form, the CDR3 reads TGTGCCAGCAGCTTCCCAGAGGAAGCCTCGAGCACAGATACGCAGTATTTT. Its translation: CASSFPEEASSTDTQYF.

This chain uses TRBV4-3 with TRBJ2-2; D is ambiguous. Germline lookup yields CDR1 LGHNA and CDR2 YSLEER. This CDR3 comprises 15 residues. V was clipped by 1 base and J by 2 bases, with 8 bases between them. DNA of the CDR3: TGCGCCAGCAGCCAAGGGGGTGGAAACACCGGGGAGCTGTTTTTT. Its protein product is CASSQGGGNTGELFF.

The V gene is TRBV7-9, the J gene TRBJ2-1, with 8 bases lining up with TRBD2. The length of the CDR3 is 14 residues. The junction had 3 bases not matched to a gene; V was cut back by 1 base and J by 7 bases. In germline, CDR1 is SEHNR, CDR2 FQNEAQ (reference sequence). CDR3 nucleotide sequence: TGTGCCAGCAGCTTAGGCCCTAGCGGGAATGAGCAGTTCTTC. As protein: CASSLGPSGNEQFF.

The rearrangement joins TRBV7-2 to TRBJ1-4; D is perhaps TRBD1 (5 bases). Trimming took 6 bases from V and 4 from J, leaving 18 bases between them. CDR1 is SGHTA, CDR2 FQGNSA, per germline. The CDR3 extends over 16 amino acids. CDR3 protein: CASSPRIGGVNEKLFF. CDR3 sequence (DNA): TGTGCCAGCAGTCCCCGGATTGGGGGGGTTAATGAAAAACTGTTTTTT.

The chain is built from TRBV7-8 and TRBJ2-3, with unresolved D. CDR3 length: 15 residues. The V and J ends lost 1 base and 1 base respectively, with 9 bases between them. Germline V lookup: CDR1 SGHVS, CDR2 FQNEAQ. This CDR3 reads CASSLGSPGTDTQYF. The CDR3, as DNA: TGTGCCAGCAGCTTAGGATCCCCTGGCACAGATACGCAGTATTTT.

The chain couples TRBV27 to TRBJ1-2; 9 nucleotides align to TRBD1. The germline V gene has CDR1 MNHEY and CDR2 SMNVEV (reference sequence). With 1 base clipped from V and 8 bases from J, the junction kept 2 bases outside the gene matches. This CDR3 region has 13 residues. DNA of the CDR3: TGTGCCAGCAGTTTATACAGGGGGCAAGGCTACACCTTC. It is translated as CASSLYRGQGYTF.

This sequence joins TRBV29-1 and TRBJ1-1, with D unresolved. From germline, CDR1 is SQVTM and CDR2 ANQGSEA. V was clipped by 7 bases and J by 0 bases, with 12 bases between them. This CDR3 has 13 amino acids. The CDR3 spells CSGAGSMNTEAFF. In DNA, the CDR3 is TGCAGCGGCGCCGGTAGCATGAACACTGAAGCTTTCTTT.

V and J are TRBV9 and TRBJ2-7; TRBD2 aligns across 9 bases. CDR1 is SGDLS, CDR2 YYNGEE, per germline. This CDR3 has 13 residues. The trim removed 2 bases at V and 6 bases at J, leaving 3 bases unmatched. The CDR3 sequence: CASSVGGRGEQYF. The DNA of the CDR3 is TGTGCCAGCAGCGTGGGCGGGAGGGGCGAGCAGTACTTC.

This clone was counted between two and nine times. V is TRBV11-2 and J is TRBJ2-1; D is perhaps TRBD1 (6 bases). CDR1 is SGHAT and CDR2 is FQNNGV in the germline V gene. The CDR3 has 17 amino acids. The V end lost 8 bases, the J end lost 0 bases, and 20 bases lay between the germline ends. The CDR3 region has the DNA TGTGCCAGCGAACTTTCTTGGACAGAGAGCTCCTACAATGAGCAGTTCTTC. Its protein product is CASELSWTESSYNEQFF.

V gene TRBV11-2 combines with J gene TRBJ2-5, with 7 bases aligning to TRBD1. Germline CDR1 SGHAT, CDR2 FQNNGV. CDR3 length: 14 amino acids. V was pared by 5 bases and J by 4 bases, with 7 bases of the junction left unmatched. The DNA of the CDR3 is TGTGCCAGCAGCCAACGACAGGGTCGAGAGACCCAGTACTTC. Its protein is CASSQRQGRETQYF.

This clone occurred a few times. V gene TRBV11-1 combines with J gene TRBJ2-2; TRBD2 matches at 7 bases. The germline V gene encodes CDR1 SGHAT and CDR2 FQDESV (reference sequence). V gave up 5 bases and J gave up 8 bases; unmatched junction bases: 11. This CDR3 region has 15 residues. The CDR3 nucleotides read TGTGCCAGCAGCCCGACGTTTGGAGCGGGGGGGGAGCTGTTTTTT. Translation: CASSPTFGAGGELFF. The variable domain in full, completed from reference TRBV11-1 and TRBJ2-2, reads EAEVAQSPRYKITEKSQAVAFWCDPISGHATLYWYRQILGQGPELLVQFQDESVVDDSQLPKDRFSAERLKGVDSTLKIQPAELGDSAMYLCASSPTFGAGGELFFGEGSRLTVL.

The chain joins TRBV5-1 to TRBJ2-5; no reliable D call. CDR3 size: 16 residues. Germline lookup yields CDR1 SGHRS and CDR2 YFSETQ. Trimming removed 2 bases from V and 4 bases from J, with 18 bases in between. CDR3 nucleotides: TGCGCCAGCAGCTTATCGGGCCCGGGTTGGGGAGAGACCCAGTACTTC. This sequence encodes CASSLSGPGWGETQYF.

The chain employs TRBV20-1 and TRBJ1-1; D remains ambiguous. The germline CDR1 and CDR2 sequences are DFQATT and SNEGSKA (reference sequence). The length of the CDR3 is 11 residues. The CDR3: CRSSMNTEAFF. The DNA for the CDR3 is TGCAGAAGCTCCATGAACACTGAAGCTTTCTTT.

V gene TRBV11-2 combines with J gene TRBJ1-2, with 7 bases that match TRBD1. Germline V gene sequence: CDR1 SGHAT, CDR2 FQNNGV. Trimming cost V 4 bases and J 4 bases; bases outside gene matches: 3. The CDR3 totals 13 residues. The CDR3 nucleotides read TGTGCCAGCAGCTCCGGGACAGTCTATGGCTACACCTTC. Translating gives CASSSGTVYGYTF.

This clone was picked up a small number of times. The gene calls are TRBV29-1 and TRBJ1-1; D perhaps matches TRBD1 (6 bases). The V end was cut by 3 bases, the J end by 9 bases, with 11 bases between. Per the germline V gene, CDR1 is SQVTM and CDR2 is ANQGSEA. The CDR3 contains 11 residues. The CDR3 region is CSVERQGKAFF. Here the CDR3 DNA reads TGCAGCGTTGAGAGGCAGGGGAAAGCTTTCTTT.

This clone turned up a few times. The rearrangement links TRBV27 to TRBJ2-2; D not certain. The CDR3 has 16 amino acids. With 6 bases removed from V and 0 bases from J, the gap between germline ends came to 14 bases. Germline CDR1 and CDR2: MNHEY and SMNVEV (reference sequence). The CDR3 DNA is TGTGCCAGCAGACTGGACGGCATCTCGAACACCGGGGAGCTGTTTTTT. Translating it yields CASRLDGISNTGELFF.

The chain is built from TRBV27 and TRBJ2-1; possibly TRBD2 for D (5 bases). V was clipped by 3 bases and J by 0 bases, with 12 bases between them. The CDR3 consists of 16 residues. CDR1 MNHEY and CDR2 SMNVEV come from the germline V gene (reference sequence). The CDR3 DNA reads as TGTGCCAGCAGTTTGGTCCCGGGGAGCTCCTACAATGAGCAGTTCTTC. Translated, it gives CASSLVPGSSYNEQFF.

The sample holds one count of this clone. The CDR3 nucleotides read TGTGCCAGCAGTCAATTTCGGACAGGGAGCTCCTACGAGCAGTACTTC. It codes for CASSQFRTGSSYEQYF. J is TRBJ2-7 and V is TRBV27; 8 nucleotides align to TRBD1. The CDR3 loop spans 16 amino acids. The V gene's germline CDR1 is MNHEY and CDR2 SMNVEV (reference sequence). After removal of 5 bases from V and 0 bases from J, the junction contained 9 bases not matched to a gene.

The chain uses TRBV6-6 and TRBJ1-1, with D perhaps matching TRBD1 (5 bases). V was pared by 4 bases and J by 1 base, with 16 bases between. Germline lookup yields CDR1 MNHNY and CDR2 SVGAGI (reference sequence). CDR3 length: 16 amino acids. The CDR3: CASSLGLLGRNTEAFF. For the CDR3, the DNA is TGTGCCAGCAGTTTGGGCCTCCTGGGGCGGAACACTGAAGCTTTCTTT.

The chain couples TRBV14 to TRBJ1-4, with 8 bases matching TRBD1. CDR1 and CDR2 from the germline V gene are SGHDN and FVKESK. V lost 4 bases and J lost 7; bases outside the gene matches: 5. This CDR3 spans 14 amino acids. In DNA, the CDR3 is TGTGCCAGCAGCCGGACAGGGAGCGGTGAAAAACTGTTTTTT. Amino acids: CASSRTGSGEKLFF.